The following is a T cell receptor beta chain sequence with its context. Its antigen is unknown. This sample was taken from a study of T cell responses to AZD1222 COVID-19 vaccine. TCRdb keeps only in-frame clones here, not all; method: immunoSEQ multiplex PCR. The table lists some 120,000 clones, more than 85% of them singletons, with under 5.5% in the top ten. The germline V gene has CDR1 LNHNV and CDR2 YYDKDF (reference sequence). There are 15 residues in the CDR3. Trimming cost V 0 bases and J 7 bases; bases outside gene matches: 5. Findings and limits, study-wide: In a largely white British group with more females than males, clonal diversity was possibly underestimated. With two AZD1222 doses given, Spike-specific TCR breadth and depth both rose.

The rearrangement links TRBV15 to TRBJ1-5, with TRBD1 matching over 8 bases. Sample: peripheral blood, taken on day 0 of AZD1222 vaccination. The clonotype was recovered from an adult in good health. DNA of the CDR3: TGTGCCACCAGCAGAGACTCCGACAGGGGACAGCCCCAGCATTTT. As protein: CATSRDSDRGQPQHF.